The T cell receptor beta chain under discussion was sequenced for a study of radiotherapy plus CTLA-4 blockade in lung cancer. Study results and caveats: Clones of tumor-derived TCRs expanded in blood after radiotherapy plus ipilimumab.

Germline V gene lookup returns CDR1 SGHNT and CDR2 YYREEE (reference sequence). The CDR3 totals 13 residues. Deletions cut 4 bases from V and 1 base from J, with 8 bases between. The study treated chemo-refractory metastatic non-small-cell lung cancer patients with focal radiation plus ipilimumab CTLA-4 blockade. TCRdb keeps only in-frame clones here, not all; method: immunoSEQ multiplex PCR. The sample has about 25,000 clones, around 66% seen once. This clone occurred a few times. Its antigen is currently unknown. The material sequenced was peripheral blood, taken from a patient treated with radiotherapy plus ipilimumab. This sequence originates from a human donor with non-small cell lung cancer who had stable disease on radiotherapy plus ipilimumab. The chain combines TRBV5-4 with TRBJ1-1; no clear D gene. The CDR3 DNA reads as TGTGCCAGCAGCCAAACACCGAACACTGAAGCTTTCTTT. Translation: CASSQTPNTEAFF.